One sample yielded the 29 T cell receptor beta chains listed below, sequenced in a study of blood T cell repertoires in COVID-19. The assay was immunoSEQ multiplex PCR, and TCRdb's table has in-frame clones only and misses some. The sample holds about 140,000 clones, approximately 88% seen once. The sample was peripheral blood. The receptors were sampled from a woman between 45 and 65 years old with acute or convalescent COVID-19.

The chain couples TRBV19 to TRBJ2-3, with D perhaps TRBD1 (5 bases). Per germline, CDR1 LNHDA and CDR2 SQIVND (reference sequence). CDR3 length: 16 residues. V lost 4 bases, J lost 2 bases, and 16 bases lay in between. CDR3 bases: TGTGCCAGTAGTAGCTACAAGGACACTATCACAGATACGCAGTATTTT. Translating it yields CASSSYKDTITDTQYF.

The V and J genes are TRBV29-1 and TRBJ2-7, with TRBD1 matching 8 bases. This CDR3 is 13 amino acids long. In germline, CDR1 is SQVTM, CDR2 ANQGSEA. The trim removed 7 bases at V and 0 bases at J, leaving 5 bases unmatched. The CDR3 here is CSALDRDSYEQYF. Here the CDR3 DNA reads TGCAGCGCCTTGGACAGGGACTCCTACGAGCAGTACTTC.

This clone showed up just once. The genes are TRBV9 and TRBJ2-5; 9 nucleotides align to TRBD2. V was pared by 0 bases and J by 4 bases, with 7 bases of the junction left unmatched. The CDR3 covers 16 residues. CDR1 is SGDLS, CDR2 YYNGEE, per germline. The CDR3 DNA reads TGTGCCAGCAGCGTAGAAGGCTTGCGGGGGGGAGAGACCCAGTACTTC. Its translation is CASSVEGLRGGETQYF.

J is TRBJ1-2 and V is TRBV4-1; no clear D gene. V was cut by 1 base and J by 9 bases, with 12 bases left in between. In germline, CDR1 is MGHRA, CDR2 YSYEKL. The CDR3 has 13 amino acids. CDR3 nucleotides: TGCGCCAGCAGCCAAGTTGGCGGCGATCGCTACACCTTC. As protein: CASSQVGGDRYTF.

The CDR3 loop reads CASSYQGLAPYNEQFF. In DNA form, the CDR3 reads TGTGCCAGCAGTTACCAAGGACTAGCGCCCTACAATGAGCAGTTCTTC. V is TRBV6-5 and J is TRBJ2-1, with TRBD2 identical over 9 bases. The CDR3 covers 16 residues. The V and J ends lost 2 bases and 2 bases, in that order; junction bases with no gene match: 4. CDR1 MNHEY and CDR2 SVGAGI come from the germline V gene.

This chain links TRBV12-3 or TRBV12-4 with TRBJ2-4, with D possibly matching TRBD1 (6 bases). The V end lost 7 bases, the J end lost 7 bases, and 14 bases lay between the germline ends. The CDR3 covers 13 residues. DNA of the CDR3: TGTGCCAGCAACTTACAGGGTCAGAACATTCAGTACTTC. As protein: CASNLQGQNIQYF.

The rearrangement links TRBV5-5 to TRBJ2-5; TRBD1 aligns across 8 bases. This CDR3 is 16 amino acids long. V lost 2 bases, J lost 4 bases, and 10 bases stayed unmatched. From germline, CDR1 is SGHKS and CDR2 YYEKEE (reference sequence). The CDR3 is CASSLAPGQVGETQYF. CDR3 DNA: TGTGCCAGCAGCTTAGCACCGGGACAGGTTGGAGAGACCCAGTACTTC.

The DNA for the CDR3 is TGTGCCAGCATTGTTAGCTGGGACAGTGACCCCAGGAGGAATGAGCAGTTCTTC. This encodes CASIVSWDSDPRRNEQFF. This chain links TRBV5-6 with TRBJ2-1; 7 positions match TRBD1. Germline CDR1 and CDR2: SGHDT and YYEEEE. J lost 7 bases, V lost 6 bases, and 22 bases had no gene match. This CDR3 has 18 residues.

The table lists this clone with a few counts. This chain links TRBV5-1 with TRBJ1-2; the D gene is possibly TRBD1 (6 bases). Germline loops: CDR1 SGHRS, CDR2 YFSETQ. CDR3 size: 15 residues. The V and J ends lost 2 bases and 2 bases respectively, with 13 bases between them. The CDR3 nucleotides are TGCGCCAGCAGCTTAGGACAGAGCGCAAACTATGGCTACACCTTC. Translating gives CASSLGQSANYGYTF.

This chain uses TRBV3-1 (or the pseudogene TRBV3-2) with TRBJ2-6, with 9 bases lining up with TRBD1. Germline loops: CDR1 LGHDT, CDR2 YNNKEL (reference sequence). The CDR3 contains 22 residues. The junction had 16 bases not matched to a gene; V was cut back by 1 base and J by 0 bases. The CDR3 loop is CASSQVWGVAGQGNSGANVLTF. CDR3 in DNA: TGTGCCAGCAGCCAAGTATGGGGGGTCGCAGGACAGGGGAACTCTGGGGCCAACGTCCTGACTTTC.

The CDR3 region is CASSLGRFGTGELFF. The DNA of the CDR3 is TGTGCCAGCAGCTTGGGCAGGTTTGGCACCGGGGAGCTGTTTTTT. The V gene is TRBV5-4, the J gene TRBJ2-2; no firm D call. V was shortened by 0 bases and J by 4 bases, with 10 bases between the two germline ends. Germline loops: CDR1 SGHNT, CDR2 YYREEE (reference sequence). This CDR3 spans 15 amino acids.

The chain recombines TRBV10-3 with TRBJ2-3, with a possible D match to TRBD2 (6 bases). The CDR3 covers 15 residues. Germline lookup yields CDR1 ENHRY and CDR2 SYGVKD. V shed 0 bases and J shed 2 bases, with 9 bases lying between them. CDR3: CAISESWRATDTQYF. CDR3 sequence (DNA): TGTGCCATCAGTGAGTCGTGGAGGGCCACAGATACGCAGTATTTT.

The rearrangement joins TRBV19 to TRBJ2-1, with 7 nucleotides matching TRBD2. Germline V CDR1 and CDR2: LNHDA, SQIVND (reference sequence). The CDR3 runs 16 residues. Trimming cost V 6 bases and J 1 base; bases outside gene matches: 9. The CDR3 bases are TGTGCCAGTAGCATATCCGGAGCGGGATCCTACAATGAGCAGTTCTTC. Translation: CASSISGAGSYNEQFF. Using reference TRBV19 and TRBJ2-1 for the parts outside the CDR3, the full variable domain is DGGITQSPKYLFRKEGQNVTLSCEQNLNHDAMYWYRQDPGQGLRLIYYSQIVNDFQKGDIAEGYSVSREKKESFPLTVTSAQKNPTAFYLCASSISGAGSYNEQFFGPGTRLTVL.

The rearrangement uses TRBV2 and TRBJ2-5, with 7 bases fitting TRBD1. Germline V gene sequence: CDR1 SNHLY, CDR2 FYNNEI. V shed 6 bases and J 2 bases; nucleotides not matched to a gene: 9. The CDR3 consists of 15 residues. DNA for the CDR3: TGTGCCAGCAGCGTTGACAGGGTAACACAAGAGACCCAGTACTTC. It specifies CASSVDRVTQETQYF.

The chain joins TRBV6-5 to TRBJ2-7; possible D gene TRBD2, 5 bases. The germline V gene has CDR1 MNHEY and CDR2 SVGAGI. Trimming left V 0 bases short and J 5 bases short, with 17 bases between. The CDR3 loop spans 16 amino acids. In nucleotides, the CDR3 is TGTGCCAGCAGTTACTCGATATTGGGGAGAGGCGACGAGCAGTACTTC. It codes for CASSYSILGRGDEQYF.

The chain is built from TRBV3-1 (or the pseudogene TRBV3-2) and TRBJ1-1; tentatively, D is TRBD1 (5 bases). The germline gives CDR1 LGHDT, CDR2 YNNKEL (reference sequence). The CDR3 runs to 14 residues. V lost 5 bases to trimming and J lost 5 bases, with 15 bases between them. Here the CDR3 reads CASSTAGGRTEAFF. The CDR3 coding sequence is TGTGCCAGCAGCACCGCGGGGGGAAGAACTGAAGCTTTCTTT.

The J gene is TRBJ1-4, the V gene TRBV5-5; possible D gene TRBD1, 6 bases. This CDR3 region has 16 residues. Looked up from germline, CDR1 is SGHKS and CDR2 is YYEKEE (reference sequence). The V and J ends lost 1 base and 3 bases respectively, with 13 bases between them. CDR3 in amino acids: CASSLPPPGANEKLFF. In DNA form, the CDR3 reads TGTGCCAGCAGCTTGCCTCCCCCAGGGGCTAATGAAAAACTGTTTTTT.

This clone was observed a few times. DNA of the CDR3: TGTGCCAGCAGCTTAGTGAGGGGGCGAAACTATGGCTACACCTTC. This sequence encodes CASSLVRGRNYGYTF. The J gene is TRBJ1-2, the V gene TRBV11-2, with 7 positions matching TRBD1. This CDR3 spans 15 amino acids. Germline V lookup: CDR1 SGHAT, CDR2 FQNNGV. With V trimmed by 1 base and J by 2 bases, 4 bases remained unmatched.

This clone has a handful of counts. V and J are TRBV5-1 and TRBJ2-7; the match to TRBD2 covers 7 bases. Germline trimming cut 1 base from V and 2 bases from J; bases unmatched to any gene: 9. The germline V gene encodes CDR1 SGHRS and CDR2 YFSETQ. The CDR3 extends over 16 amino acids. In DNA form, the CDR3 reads TGCGCCAGCAGCTTGACCTTGAGTCGGGAGGCCTACGAGCAGTACTTC. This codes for CASSLTLSREAYEQYF. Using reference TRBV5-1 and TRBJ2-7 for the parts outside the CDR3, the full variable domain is KAGVTQTPRYLIKTRGQQVTLSCSPISGHRSVSWYQQTPGQGLQFLFEYFSETQRNKGNFPGRFSGRQFSNSRSEMNVSTLELGDSALYLCASSLTLSREAYEQYFGPGTRLTVT.

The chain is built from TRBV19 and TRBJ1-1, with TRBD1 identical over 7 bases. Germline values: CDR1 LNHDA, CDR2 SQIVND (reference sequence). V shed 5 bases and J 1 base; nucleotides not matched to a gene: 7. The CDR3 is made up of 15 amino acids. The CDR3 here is CASSSRGTENTEAFF. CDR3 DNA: TGTGCCAGTAGTTCGAGGGGGACAGAGAACACTGAAGCTTTCTTT.

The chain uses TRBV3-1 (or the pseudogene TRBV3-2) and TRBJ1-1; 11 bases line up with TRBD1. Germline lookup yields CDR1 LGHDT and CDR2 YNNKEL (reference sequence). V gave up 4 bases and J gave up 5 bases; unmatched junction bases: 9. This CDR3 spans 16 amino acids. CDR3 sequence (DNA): TGTGCCAGCAGCCGTAGTCCCGGGACAGGGGGAACTGAAGCTTTCTTT. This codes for CASSRSPGTGGTEAFF.

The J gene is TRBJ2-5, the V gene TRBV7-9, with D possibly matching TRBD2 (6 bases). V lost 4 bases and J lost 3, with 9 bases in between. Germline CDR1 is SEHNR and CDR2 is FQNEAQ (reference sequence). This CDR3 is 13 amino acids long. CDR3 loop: CASSSGLEETQYF. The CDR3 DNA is TGTGCCAGCAGCTCGGGACTCGAAGAGACCCAGTACTTC.

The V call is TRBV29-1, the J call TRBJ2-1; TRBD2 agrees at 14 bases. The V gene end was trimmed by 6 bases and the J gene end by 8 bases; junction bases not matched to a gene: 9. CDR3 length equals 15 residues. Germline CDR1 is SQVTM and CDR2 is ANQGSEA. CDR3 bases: TGCAGCGTAGAGGATGGACTAGCGGGAGGATATGAGCAGTTCTTC. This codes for CSVEDGLAGGYEQFF.

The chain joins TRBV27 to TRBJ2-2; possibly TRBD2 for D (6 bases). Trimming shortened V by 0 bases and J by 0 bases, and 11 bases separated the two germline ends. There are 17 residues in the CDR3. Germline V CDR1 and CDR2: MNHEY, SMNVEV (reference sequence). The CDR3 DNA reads TGTGCCAGCAGTTTATCTAGCGGACACGCGAACACCGGGGAGCTGTTTTTT. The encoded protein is CASSLSSGHANTGELFF.

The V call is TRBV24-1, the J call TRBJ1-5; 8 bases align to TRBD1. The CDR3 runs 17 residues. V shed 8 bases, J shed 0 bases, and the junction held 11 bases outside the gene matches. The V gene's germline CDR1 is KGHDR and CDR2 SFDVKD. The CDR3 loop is CATTGGTGPYSNQPQHF. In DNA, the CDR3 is TGTGCCACCACCGGCGGGACAGGACCTTATAGCAATCAGCCCCAGCATTTT.

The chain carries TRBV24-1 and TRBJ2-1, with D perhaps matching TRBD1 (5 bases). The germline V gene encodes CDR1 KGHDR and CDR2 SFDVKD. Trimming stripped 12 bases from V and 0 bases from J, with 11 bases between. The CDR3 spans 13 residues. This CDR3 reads CAAQDSSYNEQFF. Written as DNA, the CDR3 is TGTGCCGCTCAAGACAGCTCCTACAATGAGCAGTTCTTC.

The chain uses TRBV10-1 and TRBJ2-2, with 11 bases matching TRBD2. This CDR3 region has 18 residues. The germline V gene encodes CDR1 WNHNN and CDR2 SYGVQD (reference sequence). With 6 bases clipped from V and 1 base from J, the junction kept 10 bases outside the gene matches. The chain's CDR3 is CASRFLAGGSVNTGELFF. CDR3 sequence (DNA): TGCGCCAGCAGATTTCTAGCGGGGGGCTCCGTGAACACCGGGGAGCTGTTTTTT.

The CDR3 spells CASSPKGQPYEQYF. CDR3 sequence (DNA): TGTGCCAGCTCACCCAAGGGACAGCCCTACGAGCAGTACTTC. The V and J genes are TRBV18 and TRBJ2-7; 7 bases align to TRBD1. Germline lookup yields CDR1 KGHSH and CDR2 LQKENI. This CDR3 region has 14 residues. With 3 bases clipped from V and 2 bases from J, the junction kept 4 bases outside the gene matches.

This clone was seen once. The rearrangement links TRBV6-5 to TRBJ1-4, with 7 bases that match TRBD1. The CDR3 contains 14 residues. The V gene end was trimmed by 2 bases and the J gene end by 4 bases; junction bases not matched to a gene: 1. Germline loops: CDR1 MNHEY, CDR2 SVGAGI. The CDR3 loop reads CASSYGTVNEKLFF. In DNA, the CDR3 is TGTGCCAGCAGTTACGGGACAGTTAATGAAAAACTGTTTTTT.